The 11 T cell receptor beta chains reported below all come from one sample, sequenced in a study of blood T cell repertoires in COVID-19. The table came from immunoSEQ multiplex PCR; TCRdb's copy has only in-frame clones and leaves some out. Of tens of thousands of clones in the sample, 85% to 90% are singletons; the top ten hold 5% to 6.5%. Sequences were obtained from peripheral blood. Receptors originate from a human donor in a cohort sampled during active COVID-19.

The chain has TRBV6-1 and TRBJ2-7; the match to TRBD2 covers 12 bases. This CDR3 has 15 residues. CDR1 is MNHNS and CDR2 is SASEGT in the germline V gene. The ends lost 4 bases at V and 2 bases at J; junction bases unmatched: 3. This CDR3 reads CASSGSSGGAYEQYF. The CDR3 DNA reads as TGTGCCAGCAGTGGGTCTAGCGGGGGGGCCTACGAGCAGTACTTC.

V usage is TRBV7-2 and J usage is TRBJ2-3; a possible D gene is TRBD2 (5 bases). CDR1 and CDR2 (germline): SGHTA, FQGNSA. V dropped 3 bases and J dropped 4 bases, with 23 bases sitting between them. This CDR3 contains 18 residues. The CDR3 sequence is CASSFFHDPTRLPDTQYF. For the CDR3, the DNA is TGTGCCAGCAGCTTTTTCCACGACCCCACTAGACTCCCAGATACGCAGTATTTT.

This clone was counted a single time. The gene calls are TRBV5-6 and TRBJ2-5; tentative D call: TRBD1 (6 bases). With 0 bases removed from V and 5 bases from J, the gap between germline ends came to 11 bases. The CDR3 has 14 amino acids. From germline, CDR1 is SGHDT and CDR2 YYEEEE. The CDR3 loop is CASSLGAGEETQYF. The CDR3 DNA follows: TGTGCCAGCAGCTTGGGGGCAGGGGAGGAGACCCAGTACTTC.

The sample holds a few counts of this clone. The same CDR3 arises from other DNA sequences in this sample as well. The chain has TRBV9 and TRBJ2-1; TRBD2 aligns across 10 bases. The CDR3 has 16 amino acids. V shed 3 bases, J shed 4 bases, and the junction held 7 bases outside the gene matches. Germline CDR1 and CDR2: SGDLS and YYNGEE. The CDR3 region is CASSGPSGGAYNEQFF. CDR3 bases: TGTGCCAGCAGCGGACCAAGCGGGGGGGCATACAATGAGCAGTTCTTC.

This chain links TRBV7-2 with TRBJ1-1, with unresolved D. The CDR3 consists of 13 residues. Trimming cost V 5 bases and J 0 bases, with 7 bases left between them. Germline V gives CDR1 SGHTA, CDR2 FQGNSA. The CDR3: CASSQALNTEAFF. As DNA, the CDR3 is TGTGCCAGCAGCCAGGCCTTGAACACTGAAGCTTTCTTT.

This clone was seen more than once but under ten times. This chain links TRBV7-8 with TRBJ1-6, with 9 bases matching TRBD1. The CDR3 is 15 residues long. Germline-derived CDR1 and CDR2 are SGHVS and FQNEAQ. V lost 5 bases, J lost 4 bases, and 3 bases stayed unmatched. CDR3 bases: TGTGCCAGCAGCCCCGGGACAGGGTATAATTCACCCCTCCACTTT. Translated, it gives CASSPGTGYNSPLHF.

The gene calls are TRBV9 and TRBJ2-1; 9 nucleotides align to TRBD2. Germline CDR1 and CDR2: SGDLS and YYNGEE. J was trimmed by 2 bases and V by 0 bases; bases with no gene match: 9. The CDR3 is made up of 18 amino acids. CDR3 DNA: TGTGCCAGCAGCGTAGGAGCTAGCGGGGCCCTCGCCTACAATGAGCAGTTCTTC. This gives the protein CASSVGASGALAYNEQFF.

This clone was picked up a small number of times. V and J are TRBV4-3 and TRBJ2-5, with 7 bases fitting TRBD2. V trimming: 0 bases; J trimming: 6 bases; junction bases outside the gene matches: 7. The CDR3 has 15 residues. Germline CDR1 reads LGHNA; CDR2 reads YSLEER. CDR3 nucleotide sequence: TGCGCCAGCAGCCAAGAAGCGGGGCCGCGGCAGACCCAGTACTTC. Its protein product is CASSQEAGPRQTQYF.

CDR3 sequence (DNA): TGTGCCAGCAGTAGGACTAGCGGGGGCATCTACGAGCAGTACTTC. Protein: CASSRTSGGIYEQYF. This chain connects TRBV6-5 to TRBJ2-7; 13 bases line up with TRBD2. Trimming at V came to 5 bases and at J to 3 bases, leaving 4 bases not matched to a gene. The CDR3 extends over 15 amino acids. CDR1 and CDR2 (germline): MNHEY, SVGAGI.

This rearrangement joins TRBV10-2 to TRBJ2-1, with D perhaps matching TRBD2 (6 bases). V was shortened by 2 bases and J by 2 bases, with 10 bases between the two germline ends. The CDR3 contains 15 residues. Germline V lookup: CDR1 WSHSY, CDR2 SAAADI. CDR3: CASSEAGLTYNEQFF. The CDR3 region has the DNA TGCGCCAGCAGTGAGGCGGGGCTGACCTACAATGAGCAGTTCTTC.

The chain links TRBV6-4 to TRBJ2-5; D unclear. Germline loops: CDR1 MRHNA, CDR2 SNTAGT. The CDR3 is 13 residues long. V was shortened by 4 bases and J by 1 base, with 7 bases between the two germline ends. The chain's CDR3 is CASSAQAQETQYF. CDR3 sequence (DNA): TGTGCCAGCAGTGCCCAGGCCCAAGAGACCCAGTACTTC.